Given below is one T cell receptor (beta chain) in context. The CDR3 runs 13 residues. With 5 bases clipped from V and 6 bases from J, the junction kept 9 bases outside the gene matches. Germline V gives CDR1 DFQATT, CDR2 SNEGSKA (reference sequence). This entry belongs to a study of blood T cells in healthy people across ages. A J-beta primer mix and a sample-barcoded 5' primer were used in a second PCR of roughly 6 to 11 cycles. TCRdb recomputed calls from the 5' RACE reads with MiXCR, one row per CDR3 protein. The data contain 700,000 or so distinct CDR3 sequences, roughly 20% of them singletons. Sequencing was carried out using blood. The source of this sequence is a man in his 70s in good health. The chain links TRBV20-1 to TRBJ2-5, with 7 bases aligning to TRBD2. CDR3 in amino acids: CSAALAGGKTQYF. CDR3 nucleotides: TGCAGTGCTGCTTTAGCGGGCGGGAAGACCCAGTACTTC.